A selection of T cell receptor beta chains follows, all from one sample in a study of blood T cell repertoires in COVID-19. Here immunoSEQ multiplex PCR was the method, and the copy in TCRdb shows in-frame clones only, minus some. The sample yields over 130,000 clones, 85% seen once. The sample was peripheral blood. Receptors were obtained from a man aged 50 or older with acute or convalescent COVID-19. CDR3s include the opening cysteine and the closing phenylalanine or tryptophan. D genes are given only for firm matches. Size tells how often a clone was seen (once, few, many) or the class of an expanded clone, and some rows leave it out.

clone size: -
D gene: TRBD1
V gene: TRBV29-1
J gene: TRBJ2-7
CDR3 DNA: TGCAGCGTTGAAGCCGACAGGGTGGGCTCCTACGAGCAGTACTTC
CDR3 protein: CSVEADRVGSYEQYF

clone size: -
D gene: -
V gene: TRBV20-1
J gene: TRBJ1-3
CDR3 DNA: TGCAGTGCTAGTCGGCAGGGGTGGGGAAACACCATATATTTT
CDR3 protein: CSASRQGWGNTIYF

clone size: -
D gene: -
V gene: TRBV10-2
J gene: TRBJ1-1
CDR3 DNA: TGCGCCAGCAGTGGGGTTCGGGGGAACACTGAAGCTTTCTTT
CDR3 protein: CASSGVRGNTEAFF

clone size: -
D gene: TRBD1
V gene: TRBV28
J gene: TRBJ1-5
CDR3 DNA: TGTGCCAGCAATAGAGGGGGCTCTGCGCCCCAGCATTTT
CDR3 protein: CASNRGGSAPQHF

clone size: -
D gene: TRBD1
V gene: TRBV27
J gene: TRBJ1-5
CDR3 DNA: TGTGCCAGCAGTTTATCGCCAGTGGGCAGGGGGCAGGTTTCAAAAGGGGATCAGCCCCAGCATTTT
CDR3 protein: CASSLSPVGRGQVSKGDQPQHF

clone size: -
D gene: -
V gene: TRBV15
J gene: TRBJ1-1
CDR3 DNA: TGTGCCACCAGCAGAGGCGTGAACACTGAAGCTTTCTTT
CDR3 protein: CATSRGVNTEAFF

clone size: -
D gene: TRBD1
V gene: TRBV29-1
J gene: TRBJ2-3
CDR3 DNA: TGCAGCGTACAGGGGACGCGAGATACGCAGTATTTT
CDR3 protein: CSVQGTRDTQYF

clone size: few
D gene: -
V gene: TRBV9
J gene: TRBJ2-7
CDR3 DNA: TGTGCCAGCAGCGTAGCTGAGAACTCCTACGAGCAGTACTTC
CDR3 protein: CASSVAENSYEQYF

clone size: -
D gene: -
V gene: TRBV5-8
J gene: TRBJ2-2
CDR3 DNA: TGTGCCAGCAGCTTTAGGGGGAGTCGTCGCGGGGAGCTGTTTTTT
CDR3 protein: CASSFRGSRRGELFF

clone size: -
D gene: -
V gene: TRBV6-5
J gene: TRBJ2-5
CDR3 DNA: TGTGCCAGCACCCCCCCCCGGGAAACCATCGAGACCCAGTACTTC
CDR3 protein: CASTPPRETIETQYF

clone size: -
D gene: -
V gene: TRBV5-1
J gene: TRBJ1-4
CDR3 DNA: TGCGCCAGCAGCTTACAGGGCCCAACTAATGAAAAACTGTTTTTT
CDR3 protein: CASSLQGPTNEKLFF

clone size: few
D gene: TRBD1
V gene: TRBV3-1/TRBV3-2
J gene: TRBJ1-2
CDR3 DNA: TGTGCCAGCAGCCCGTTTCAGGGGGCGAATGGCTACACCTTC
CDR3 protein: CASSPFQGANGYTF

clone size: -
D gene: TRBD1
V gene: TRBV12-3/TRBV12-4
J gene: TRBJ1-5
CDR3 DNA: TGTGCCAGCAGTTTGGCCGGGACAGAGGAGCATTTT
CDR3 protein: CASSLAGTEEHF

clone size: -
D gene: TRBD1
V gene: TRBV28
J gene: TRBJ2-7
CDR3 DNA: TGTGCCAGCAGAGAAACAGGGACAGGGGCGTCAGGGGAGCAGTACTTC
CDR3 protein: CASRETGTGASGEQYF

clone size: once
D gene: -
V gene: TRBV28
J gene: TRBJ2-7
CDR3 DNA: TGTGCCAGCAGTCCGGACGGGATCTACGAGCAGTACTTC
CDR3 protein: CASSPDGIYEQYF

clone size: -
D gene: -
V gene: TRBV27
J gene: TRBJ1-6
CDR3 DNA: TGTGCCAGCAGTTTAGACAGGAGCTCCTATAATTCACCCCTCCACTTT
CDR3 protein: CASSLDRSSYNSPLHF

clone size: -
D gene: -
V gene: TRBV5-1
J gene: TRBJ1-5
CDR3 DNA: TGCGCCAGCAGCTTAGGGGAAAGCAATCAGCCCCAGCATTTT
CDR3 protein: CASSLGESNQPQHF

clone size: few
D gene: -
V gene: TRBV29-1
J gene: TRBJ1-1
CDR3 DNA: TGCAGCGTTGTTTCCGTAGGGGGCACTGAAGCTTTCTTT
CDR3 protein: CSVVSVGGTEAFF

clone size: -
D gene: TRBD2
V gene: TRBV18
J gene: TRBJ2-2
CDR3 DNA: TGTGCCAGCTCACGGACTAGCGGGAGTCTGTACACCGGGGAGCTGTTTTTT
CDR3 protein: CASSRTSGSLYTGELFF

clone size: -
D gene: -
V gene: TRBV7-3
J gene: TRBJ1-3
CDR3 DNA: TGTGCCAGCAGCTTAACGGGGACTTCACGGGCTGGAAACACCATATATTTT
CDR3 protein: CASSLTGTSRAGNTIYF

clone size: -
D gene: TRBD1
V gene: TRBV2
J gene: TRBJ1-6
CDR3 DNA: TGTGCCAGCAATACCGACAGGGGTGATGATTCACCCCTCCACTTT
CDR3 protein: CASNTDRGDDSPLHF

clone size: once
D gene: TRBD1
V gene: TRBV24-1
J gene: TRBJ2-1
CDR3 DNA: TGTGCCACCAGTGACACAGGGGACCTTACATCTGAGCAGTTCTTC
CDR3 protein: CATSDTGDLTSEQFF

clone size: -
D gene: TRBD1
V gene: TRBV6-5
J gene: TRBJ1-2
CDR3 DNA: TGTGCCAGCAGTCGACAGGGCTACTATGGCTACACCTTC
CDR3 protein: CASSRQGYYGYTF

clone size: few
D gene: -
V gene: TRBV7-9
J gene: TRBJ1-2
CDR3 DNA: TGTGCCAGCAGCTTAGGGTATGCGAATGGCTACACCTTC
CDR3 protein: CASSLGYANGYTF

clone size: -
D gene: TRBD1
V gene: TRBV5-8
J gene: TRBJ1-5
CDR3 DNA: TGTGCCAGCAGTCAAGGGACAGGGTTGGGTGATCAGCCCCAGCATTTT
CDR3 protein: CASSQGTGLGDQPQHF

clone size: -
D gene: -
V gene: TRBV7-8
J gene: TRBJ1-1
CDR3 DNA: TGTGCCAGCAGTTTCCGGGGGAACACTGAAGCTTTCTTT
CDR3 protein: CASSFRGNTEAFF

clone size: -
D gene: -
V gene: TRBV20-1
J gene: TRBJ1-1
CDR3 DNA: TGCAGTGCTAAACACAGGGCTGAAGCTTTCTTT
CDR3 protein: CSAKHRAEAFF

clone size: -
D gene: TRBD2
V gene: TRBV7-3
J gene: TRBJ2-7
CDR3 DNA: TGTGCCAGCAGCCCCGATAGCGGGGACTCCTACGAGCAGTACTTC
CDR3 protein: CASSPDSGDSYEQYF

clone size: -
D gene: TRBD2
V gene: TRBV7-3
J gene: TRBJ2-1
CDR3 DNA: TGTGCCAGCAGCTTCAGCGGGACGGGTGTAGATGAGCAGTTCTTC
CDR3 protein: CASSFSGTGVDEQFF

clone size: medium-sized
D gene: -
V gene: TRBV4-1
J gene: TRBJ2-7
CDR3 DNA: TGCGCCAGCAGCCTTGGGACTTTAGGAGGCGAGCAGTACTTC
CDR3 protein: CASSLGTLGGEQYF

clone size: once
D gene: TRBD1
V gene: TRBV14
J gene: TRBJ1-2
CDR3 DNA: TGTGCCAGCAGCCCGCCGGGACAGGGAGGATATGGCTACACCTTC
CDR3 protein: CASSPPGQGGYGYTF

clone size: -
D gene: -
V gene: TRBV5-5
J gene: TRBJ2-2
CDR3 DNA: TGTGCCAGCAGCTTGGCGTGGAACACCGGGGAGCTGTTTTTT
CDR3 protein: CASSLAWNTGELFF

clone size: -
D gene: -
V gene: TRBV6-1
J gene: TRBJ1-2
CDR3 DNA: TGTGCCAGCAGTGAAAGACAGCAATCTAACTATGGCTACACCTTC
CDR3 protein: CASSERQQSNYGYTF

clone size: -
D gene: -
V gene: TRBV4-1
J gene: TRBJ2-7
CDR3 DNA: TGCGCCAGCAGCCGGGGCGGGGAGTCCCGCTACGAGCAGTACTTC
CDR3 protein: CASSRGGESRYEQYF

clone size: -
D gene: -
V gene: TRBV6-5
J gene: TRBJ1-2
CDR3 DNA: TGTGCCAGCAATATTGACAGATTTCTGGGCAGCACCTTC
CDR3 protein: CASNIDRFLGSTF

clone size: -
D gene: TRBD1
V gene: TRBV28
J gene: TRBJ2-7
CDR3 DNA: TGTGCCAGCAGTTTGGGACAGGACCCCCACGAGCAGTACTTC
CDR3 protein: CASSLGQDPHEQYF

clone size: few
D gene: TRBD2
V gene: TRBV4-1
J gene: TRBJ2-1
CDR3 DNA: TGCGCCAGCAGCCAACGGCGGGAGGGTGCCTACAATGAGCAGTTCTTC
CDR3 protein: CASSQRREGAYNEQFF

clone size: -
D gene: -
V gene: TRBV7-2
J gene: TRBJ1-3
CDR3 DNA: TGTGCCAGCAGCTTTCAATCCTATGGAAACACCATATATTTT
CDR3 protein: CASSFQSYGNTIYF

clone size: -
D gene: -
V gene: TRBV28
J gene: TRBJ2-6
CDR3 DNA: TGTGCCAGCAGTTTCTCGACTATTGGGGCCAACGTCCTGACTTTC
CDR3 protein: CASSFSTIGANVLTF

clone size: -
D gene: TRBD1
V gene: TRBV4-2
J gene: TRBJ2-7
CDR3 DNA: TGTGCCAGCAGCCAAGAAGGGACAGCCCGCTACGAGCAGTACTTC
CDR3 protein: CASSQEGTARYEQYF

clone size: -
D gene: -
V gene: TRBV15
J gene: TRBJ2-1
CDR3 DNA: TGTGCCACCAGCAGAGATCGAGGGGACAACAATGAGCAGTTCTTC
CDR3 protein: CATSRDRGDNNEQFF

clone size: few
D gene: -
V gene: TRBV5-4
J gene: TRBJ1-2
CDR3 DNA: TGTGCCAGCAGCTCTAACAGGGTCTATGGCTACACCTTC
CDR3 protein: CASSSNRVYGYTF

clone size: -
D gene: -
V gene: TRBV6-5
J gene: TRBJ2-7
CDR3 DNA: TGTGCCAGCAGCCCCCTAGCGAGGAGGTACGAGCAGTACTTC
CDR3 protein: CASSPLARRYEQYF